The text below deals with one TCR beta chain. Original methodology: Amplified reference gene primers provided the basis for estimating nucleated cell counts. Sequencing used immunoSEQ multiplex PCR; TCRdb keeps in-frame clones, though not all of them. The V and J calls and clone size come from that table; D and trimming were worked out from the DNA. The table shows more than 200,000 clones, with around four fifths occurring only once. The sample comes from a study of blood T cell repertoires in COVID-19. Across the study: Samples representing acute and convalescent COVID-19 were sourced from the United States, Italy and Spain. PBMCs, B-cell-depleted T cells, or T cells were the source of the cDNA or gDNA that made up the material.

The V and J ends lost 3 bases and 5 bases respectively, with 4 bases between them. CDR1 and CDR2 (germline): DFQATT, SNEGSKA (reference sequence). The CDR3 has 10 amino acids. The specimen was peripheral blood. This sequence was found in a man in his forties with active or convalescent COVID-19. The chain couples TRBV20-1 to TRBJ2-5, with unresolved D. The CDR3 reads CSARRETQYF. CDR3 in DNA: TGCAGTGCTAGGCGGGAGACCCAGTACTTC.